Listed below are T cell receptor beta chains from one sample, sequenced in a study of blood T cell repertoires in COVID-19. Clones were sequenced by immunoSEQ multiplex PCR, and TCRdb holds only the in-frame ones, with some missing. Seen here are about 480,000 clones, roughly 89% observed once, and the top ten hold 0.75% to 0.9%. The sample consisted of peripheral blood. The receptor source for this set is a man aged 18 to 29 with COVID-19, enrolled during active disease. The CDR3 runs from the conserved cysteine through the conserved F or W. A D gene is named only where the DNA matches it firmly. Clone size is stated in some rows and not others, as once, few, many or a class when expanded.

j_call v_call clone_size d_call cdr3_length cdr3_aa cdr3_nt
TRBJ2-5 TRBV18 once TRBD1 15 CASSPGTGDRETQYF TGTGCCAGCTCACCAGGGACAGGGGACCGGGAGACCCAGTACTTC
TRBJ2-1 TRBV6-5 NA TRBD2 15 CASSYAGGRFSEQFF TGTGCCAGCAGTTATGCGGGAGGTCGATTCAGTGAGCAGTTCTTC
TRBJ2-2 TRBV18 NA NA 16 CASTPISGQNTGELFF TGTGCCAGCACACCAATTTCCGGACAAAACACCGGGGAGCTGTTTTTT
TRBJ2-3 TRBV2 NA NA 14 CASSEGLSTDTQYF TGTGCCAGCAGTGAGGGGCTGAGCACAGATACGCAGTATTTT
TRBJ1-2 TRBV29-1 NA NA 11 CSVYSTDGYTF TGCAGCGTTTATTCGACAGATGGCTACACCTTC
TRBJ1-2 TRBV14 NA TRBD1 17 CASSGDLRQGTNYGYTF TGTGCCAGCAGCGGTGACCTCAGACAGGGGACGAACTATGGCTACACCTTC
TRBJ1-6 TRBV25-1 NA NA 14 CASSEVQGRSPLHF TGTGCCAGCAGTGAAGTACAGGGACGATCACCCCTCCACTTT
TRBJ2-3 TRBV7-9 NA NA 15 CASSLAWTSTDTQYF TGTGCCAGCAGCTTAGCGTGGACTAGCACAGATACGCAGTATTTT
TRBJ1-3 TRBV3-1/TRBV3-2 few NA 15 CASSQGLETRNTIYF TGTGCCAGCAGCCAAGGACTGGAGACCCGAAACACCATATATTTT
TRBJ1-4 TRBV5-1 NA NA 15 CASSLVGRANEKLFF TGCGCCAGCAGCTTGGTGGGCAGGGCGAATGAAAAACTGTTTTTT
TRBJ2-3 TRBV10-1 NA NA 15 CASSEGSRATDTQYF TGCGCCAGCAGTGAGGGGAGTAGGGCCACAGATACGCAGTATTTT
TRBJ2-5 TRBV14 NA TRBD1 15 CASSRDRAFGETQYF TGTGCCAGCAGCCGAGACAGGGCGTTCGGCGAGACCCAGTACTTC
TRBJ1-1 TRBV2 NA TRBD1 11 CASGRTGQAFF TGTGCCAGCGGGAGGACAGGGCAAGCTTTCTTT
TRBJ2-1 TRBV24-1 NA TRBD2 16 CATSDPTSGNYNEQFF TGTGCCACCAGTGACCCGACTAGCGGAAACTACAATGAGCAGTTCTTC
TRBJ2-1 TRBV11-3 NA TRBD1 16 CASSLTGTGATYEQFF TGTGCCAGCAGCTTGACCGGGACAGGGGCTACATATGAGCAGTTCTTC
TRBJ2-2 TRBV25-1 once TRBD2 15 CASSGAGGATGELFF TGTGCCAGCAGTGGAGCGGGAGGTGCCACCGGGGAGCTGTTTTTT
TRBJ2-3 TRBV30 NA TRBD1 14 CAWIDRGRTDTQYF TGTGCCTGGATTGACAGGGGGCGGACAGATACGCAGTATTTT
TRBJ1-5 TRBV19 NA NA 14 CASSIGQWSQPQHF TGTGCCAGTAGTATTGGACAGTGGAGTCAGCCCCAGCATTTT
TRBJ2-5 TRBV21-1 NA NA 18 CASSKLIGGSRGPETQYF TGTGCCAGCAGCAAATTAATCGGGGGTAGTAGGGGGCCCGAGACCCAGTACTTC
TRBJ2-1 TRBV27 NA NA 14 CASSPSRLVTEQFF TGTGCCAGCAGTCCCTCCCGACTAGTAACTGAGCAGTTCTTC
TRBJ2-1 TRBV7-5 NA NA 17 CVRSSRTLKRTYNEQFF TGTGTCAGAAGCTCCCGGACACTCAAGCGTACCTACAATGAGCAGTTCTTC
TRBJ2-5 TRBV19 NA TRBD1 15 CASSTALDRVETQYF TGTGCCAGTAGTACCGCCTTGGACAGGGTCGAGACCCAGTACTTC
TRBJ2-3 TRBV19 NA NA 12 CASSNSADTQYF TGTGCCAGTAGCAATTCGGCAGATACGCAGTATTTT
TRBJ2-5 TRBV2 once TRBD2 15 CASSEVAGVGETQYF TGTGCCAGCAGTGAAGTAGCGGGAGTAGGGGAGACCCAGTACTTC
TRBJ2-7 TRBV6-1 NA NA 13 CASSEGHTYEQYF TGTGCCAGCAGTGAAGGGCATACCTACGAGCAGTACTTC
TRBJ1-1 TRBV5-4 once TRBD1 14 CASRLSTGSNEAFF TGTGCCAGCAGATTATCGACAGGGTCTAACGAAGCTTTCTTT
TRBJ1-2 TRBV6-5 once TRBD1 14 CASLPPGQNYGYTF TGTGCCAGCCTACCCCCGGGACAGAACTATGGCTACACCTTC
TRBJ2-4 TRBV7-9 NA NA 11 CASSLGGYRHF TGTGCCAGCAGCTTAGGAGGGTATAGGCACTTC
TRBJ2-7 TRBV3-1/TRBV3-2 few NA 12 CASSQVSYEQYF TGTGCCAGCAGCCAAGTATCCTACGAGCAGTACTTC
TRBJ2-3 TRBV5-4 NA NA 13 CASSLPGIDTQYF TGTGCCAGCAGCTTGCCAGGTATAGATACGCAGTATTTT
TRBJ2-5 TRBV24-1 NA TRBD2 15 CATSDPSAGGETQYF TGTGCCACCAGTGACCCCTCGGCGGGGGGGGAGACCCAGTACTTC
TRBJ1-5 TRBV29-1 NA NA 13 CSVVFGSKQPQHF TGCAGCGTTGTTTTTGGGAGTAAGCAGCCCCAGCATTTT
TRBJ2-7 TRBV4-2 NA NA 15 CASSRLRDSAYEQYF TGTGCCAGCAGCCGGTTGCGGGACTCTGCCTACGAGCAGTACTTC
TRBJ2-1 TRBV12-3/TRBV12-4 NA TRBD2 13 CASSRTRRGEQFF TGTGCCAGCAGCCGGACTAGACGGGGTGAGCAGTTCTTC
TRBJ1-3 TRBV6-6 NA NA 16 CASSYIGKADRNTIYF TGTGCCAGCAGTTATATCGGCAAGGCGGATCGAAACACCATATATTTT
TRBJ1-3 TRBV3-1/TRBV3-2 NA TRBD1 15 CASSQTGVGGNTIYF TGTGCCAGCAGCCAAACAGGGGTCGGGGGAAACACCATATATTTT
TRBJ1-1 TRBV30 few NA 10 CAWQGREAFF TGTGCCTGGCAGGGGCGTGAAGCTTTCTTT
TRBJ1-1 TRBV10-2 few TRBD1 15 CASSERNRGNTEAFF TGCGCCAGCAGTGAACGGAACAGGGGGAACACTGAAGCTTTCTTT
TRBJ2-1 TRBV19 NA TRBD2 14 CASSLAVSYNEQFF TGTGCCAGTAGTCTAGCGGTCTCCTACAATGAGCAGTTCTTC
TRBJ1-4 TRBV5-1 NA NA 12 CASSLRTGHLFF TGCGCCAGCAGCTTACGGACCGGACACCTGTTTTTT